This TCR beta chain derives from a study of shared clonotypes between healthy human individuals. Researchers ran the assay at a deep level. Data came from immunoSEQ multiplex PCR; TCRdb stores just in-frame clones and leaves some out. The profile shows approximately 500,000 clones, roughly 79% of them singletons. Germline V lookup: CDR1 LNHDA, CDR2 SQIVND (reference sequence). The CDR3 length is 15 residues. Trimming removed 0 bases at V and 2 bases at J, with 10 bases between. What was sequenced was PBMCs. The clonotype was recovered from a woman between 40 and 55 years old in good health. Some clones in this sample may be carry-over from other donors' samples. V usage is TRBV19 and J usage is TRBJ1-2; D might be TRBD1 (6 bases). The chain's CDR3 is CASSIDPQGNYGYTF. The CDR3 DNA follows: TGTGCCAGTAGTATAGACCCTCAGGGGAACTATGGCTACACCTTC.